This T cell receptor (beta chain) was profiled in a study of technical replicates of blood from several donors. Using immunoSEQ multiplex PCR, the repertoire was profiled, and TCRdb retains in-frame clones only, with some absent. This sample has 85,000 to 100,000 clones, with 95% found just once. V was cut by 0 bases and J by 2 bases, with 5 bases left in between. This CDR3 spans 13 amino acids. Germline lookup yields CDR1 SGDLS and CDR2 YYNGEE. The sequenced material came from T cells isolated from PBMCs. This sequence originates from a human donor in good health. This rearrangement joins TRBV9 to TRBJ1-1; no reliable D call. The CDR3 reads CASSVAVNTEAFF. CDR3 sequence (DNA): TGTGCCAGCAGCGTAGCTGTCAACACTGAAGCTTTCTTT.